The sequence of this T cell receptor (beta chain) was determined in a study of blood T cell repertoires in COVID-19 (TCRdb year 2020). Turning to the overall study: Samples covering the acute and convalescent phases of COVID-19 were provided by collaborators in the United States, Italy and Spain. The material from the prospective study consisted of cDNA or gDNA derived from T cells, B-cell-depleted T cells, or PBMCs. Deeply sampled blood TCRbeta repertoires from subjects exposed to, actively infected with, or recovered from COVID-19 were included in the dataset. The repertoires were released in a freely available public database meant as a resource for research on the immune response to SARS-CoV-2. Samples were obtained from the ongoing ImmuneRACE study (first 160 participants) and from about 1,300 subjects provided by 6 global collaborators. A de-identified subject ID, COVID-19 status, age in years and sex were almost always included in the sample metadata. Where available, HLA class I and class II types were taken from metadata supplied by the sample provider and were not determined by assay-based typing. Findings and caveats that apply to the study as a whole: How much clinical and demographic metadata was included differed by source and by participant, and the metadata was provided uncurated.

Participants in the prospective study were aged about 18 to 90 years, lived in under 30 United States geographic areas, and enrolled through a virtual design. In the prospective study, cohorts were assigned on the basis of participant-reported clinical history obtained from a screening survey and a study questionnaire. ImmuneRACE Cohort 3 recovered participants were defined by two consecutive negative NP/OP PCR tests, healthcare professional clearance, or symptom resolution. Mobile phlebotomists in the prospective study collected whole blood, serum and a nasopharyngeal or oropharyngeal swab from every participant. Additional blood draws and questionnaires over an approximately two-month period could optionally be provided by prospective study participants. Before DNA extraction, prospective study blood samples were shipped either frozen or at room temperature. TCRbeta CDR3 regions were amplified from genomic DNA using the immunoSEQ Assay, a bias-controlled multiplex PCR. Processing in the source paper ran as follows. Within the assay, amplification of reference gene primers was used to estimate how many nucleated cells each sample contained. To quantify the absolute abundance of each unique TCRbeta CDR3 rearrangement, sequence reads were collapsed and filtered. For each sample, productive Simpson clonality was calculated as the square root of Simpson's diversity index across productive rearrangements. TCRdb mirrors the immuneACCESS table, restricted to in-frame sequences. Some clones are absent from its copies; in checked studies, under half trace to an unresolved V gene, and the reason for the others is unknown. V and J calls plus clone size are reproduced from that table; the DNA served to infer D and trimming. This sample lists approximately 350,000 clones; 83% were detected once. Of the sample, less than 6% falls within the top ten clones.

Concerning this clone: What this receptor recognizes is not known. Base qualities were left out, and no much larger clone turns up one base away. This sample also contains other DNA sequences that code for the same CDR3.

This clonotype originated in a woman in her fifties or sixties who had recovered from COVID-19. The sample taken for sequencing was PBMCs or T cells enriched from blood (not recorded which).

The base sequence is TGTGCCAGCAGTGAAGGGACTGGGAAGGTCGAAGCTTTCTTT. It codes for CASSEGTGKVEAFF. The rearrangement combines TRBV6-1 with TRBJ1-1, with no D gene named confidently. Spanning cysteine to phenylalanine, the CDR3 consists of 14 amino acids. Here the CDR3 DNA is all that survives: 42 bases in frame from base 1. The germline V gene yields MNHNS for CDR1 and SASEGT for CDR2. Deletion took 1 base off V and 8 bases off J, with a span of 14 bases between the germline ends.